This T cell receptor (beta chain) is from a study of cytomegalovirus exposure and HLA in healthy donors. Both 60 Vbeta primers and 13 Jbeta primers went into the PCR. Sequencing used immunoSEQ multiplex PCR; TCRdb keeps in-frame clones, though not all of them. The sample lists almost 65,000 clones; under 80% were seen once. This CDR3 is built from 16 residues. Germline V CDR1 and CDR2: SNHLY, FYNNEI. Trimming left V 7 bases short and J 0 bases short, with 19 bases between. As to this clone: Its antigen is not identified.

Broader study findings: Reportedly, diagnosis of cytomegalovirus status by the classifier showed high specificity and sensitivity.

The source of this sequence is a male donor in good health and CMV-seropositive. This chain connects TRBV2 to TRBJ2-7; the D gene is possibly TRBD1 (6 bases). Sequencing input: PBMCs. CDR3 sequence (DNA): TGTGCCAGCAAGAATACCCAGGGGTGGGACTCCTACGAGCAGTACTTC. Its protein product is CASKNTQGWDSYEQYF.